Listed below are T cell receptor beta chains from one sample, sequenced in a study of T cell clones after liver transplantation. Only in-frame clones appear in the TCRdb table, and some are missing; sequencing was by immunoSEQ multiplex PCR. The table has under 150,000 clones, 90% seen once. This material consisted of CD4+ T cells from blood, taken 12 months after liver transplant. Receptor source: a human patient who received a liver transplant. Part of the T cell pool may stem from the graft donor. CDR3s include the opening cysteine and the closing phenylalanine or tryptophan. A D gene is named only where the DNA matches it firmly. Only some rows state a clone size, as once, few, many or a class for expanded clones.

J gene,D gene,V gene,clone size,CDR3 DNA,CDR3 protein
TRBJ2-1,TRBD2,TRBV6-1,-,TGTGCCAGCACTGAGCGGGAGGTCTACAATGAGCAGTTCTTC,CASTEREVYNEQFF
TRBJ2-7,TRBD2,TRBV10-1,once,TGCGCCAGCAGGCAGGGAGGGAGAGGGTACGAGCAGTACTTC,CASRQGGRGYEQYF
TRBJ1-5,-,TRBV19,-,TGTGCCAGTAATCTTAGGGCAGTCGGAGGGAGCAATCAGCCCCAGCATTTT,CASNLRAVGGSNQPQHF
TRBJ2-5,TRBD1,TRBV5-4,-,TGTGCCAGCTCGGGACAGGGGAGAGGAGAGACCCAGTACTTC,CASSGQGRGETQYF
TRBJ2-5,-,TRBV7-6,-,TGTGCCAGCAGACAAGCGGAGTACCAAGAGACCCAGTACTTC,CASRQAEYQETQYF
TRBJ2-1,TRBD2,TRBV9,-,TGTGCCAGCAGCCTGGGACTAGCGGGAGGTGTGGACAATGAGCAGTTCTTC,CASSLGLAGGVDNEQFF
TRBJ2-5,-,TRBV29-1,-,TGCAGCGTCGTCCGTGGGTCGGAGACCCAGTACTTC,CSVVRGSETQYF
TRBJ2-5,TRBD2,TRBV2,-,TGTGCCAGCAGTGAAAACACTAGCGGGGAGACCCAGTACTTC,CASSENTSGETQYF
TRBJ1-3,-,TRBV15,-,TGTGCCACCAGCACTGCGCCGGGGGGAAACACCATATATTTT,CATSTAPGGNTIYF
TRBJ2-4,TRBD2,TRBV19,few,TGTGCCAGTAGTATACAGGGGACTAGCGGACCCAAAAACATTCAGTACTTC,CASSIQGTSGPKNIQYF
TRBJ2-5,-,TRBV11-3,-,TGTGCCAGCAGCTTAGACAGTTCGGAAGAGACCCAGTACTTC,CASSLDSSEETQYF
TRBJ1-5,-,TRBV7-9,-,TGTGCCAGCAGCTTAGGGCAGGATAGCAATCAGCCCCAGCATTTT,CASSLGQDSNQPQHF
TRBJ2-5,-,TRBV19,-,TGTGCCAGTAGTATTGCGGCTAGCGCCGGCGGGACCCAGTACTTC,CASSIAASAGGTQYF
TRBJ2-5,-,TRBV5-1,-,TGCGCCAGCAGCTTGGAGGGGGGAGCAAGGGAGACCCAGTACTTC,CASSLEGGARETQYF
TRBJ1-4,-,TRBV5-1,-,TGCGCCAGCAGCTTGCAGCCAGTTTCAACTAATGAAAAACTGTTTTTT,CASSLQPVSTNEKLFF
TRBJ2-7,TRBD1,TRBV5-1,-,TGCGCCAGCAGCCCGACACTAGGAAACAGGGGTACCGGATACGAGCAGTACTTC,CASSPTLGNRGTGYEQYF
TRBJ2-1,TRBD2,TRBV30,-,TGTGCCTTGCCCCGCGACGGGGGGACCTACAATGAGCAGTTCTTC,CALPRDGGTYNEQFF
TRBJ1-3,-,TRBV15,few,TGTGCCACCAGCGAAACTGGAAACACCATATATTTT,CATSETGNTIYF
TRBJ2-3,TRBD2,TRBV19,-,TGTGCCAGTACCCAGACTAGCGGGGCAGATACGCAGTATTTT,CASTQTSGADTQYF
TRBJ1-1,TRBD1,TRBV7-8,once,TGTGCCAGCAGCTCGAGGGACAGCGCCAACACTGAAGCTTTCTTT,CASSSRDSANTEAFF
TRBJ2-3,TRBD2,TRBV28,-,TGTGCCAGCAGTCCCCCCGGACTAGCGCACACTAGCACAGATACGCAGTATTTT,CASSPPGLAHTSTDTQYF
TRBJ1-1,-,TRBV7-3,-,TGTGCCAGCAGTCGCAACCCGGCCGACACTGAAGCTTTCTTT,CASSRNPADTEAFF
TRBJ2-6,TRBD1,TRBV5-1,-,TGCGCCAGCAGCAACTCGACAGGGACCAACGTCCTGACTTTC,CASSNSTGTNVLTF
TRBJ2-3,TRBD2,TRBV9,-,TGTGCCAGCAGCTTTAGGACTAGCGGGTCCACAGATACGCAGTATTTT,CASSFRTSGSTDTQYF
TRBJ2-7,-,TRBV5-1,-,TGCGCCAGCAGCTTGGCCACGCGGGGTAAAAGTCCCTACGAGCAGTACTTC,CASSLATRGKSPYEQYF
TRBJ2-1,-,TRBV21-1,-,TGTGCCAGCAGCATTCAGAGCGGGGTAACCTACAATGAGCAGTTCTTC,CASSIQSGVTYNEQFF
TRBJ1-1,-,TRBV2,-,TGTGCCAGCAGGGGAGTATACACGTCGGACACTGAAGCTTTCTTT,CASRGVYTSDTEAFF
TRBJ2-1,-,TRBV5-1,-,TGCGCCAGCAGCTTCTCAGAGGTCTCCTACAATGAGCAGTTCTTC,CASSFSEVSYNEQFF
TRBJ2-7,TRBD1,TRBV15,-,TGTGCCACCAGCAGGACAGCGGGACAGGGGAGCTACGAGCAGTACTTC,CATSRTAGQGSYEQYF
TRBJ2-2,-,TRBV4-3,-,TGCGCCAGCAGCCAAGGAAACACCGCGAAGAGGGACGGGGAGCTGTTTTTT,CASSQGNTAKRDGELFF
TRBJ2-5,-,TRBV2,-,TGTGCCAGCATGAGGGGCAGCCAAGAGACCCAGTACTTC,CASMRGSQETQYF
TRBJ1-2,TRBD1,TRBV7-9,few,TGTGCCAGCAGCCTAAGGGGGCTTGAAGACTATGGCTACACCTTC,CASSLRGLEDYGYTF
TRBJ1-2,-,TRBV7-8,-,TGTGCCAGCAGCTTCCCGGGCCGACGGAATGGCTACACCTTC,CASSFPGRRNGYTF
TRBJ2-7,TRBD1,TRBV18,-,TGTGCCAGCTCACCCAACCAGGGGGCGGGGGAGCAGTACTTC,CASSPNQGAGEQYF
TRBJ1-5,-,TRBV2,-,TGTGCCAGCAGTGAAGCGGGGGGTCAGCCCCAGCATTTT,CASSEAGGQPQHF
TRBJ1-4,-,TRBV28,-,TGTGCCAGCAGTTTACTAACTAATGAAAAACTGTTTTTT,CASSLLTNEKLFF
TRBJ2-2,-,TRBV7-9,-,TGTGCCAGCAGACCGCGGGACCGGAACACCGGGGAGCTGTTTTTT,CASRPRDRNTGELFF
TRBJ2-5,-,TRBV9,once,TGTGCCAGCAGCGTAATCTCAGGGACCCAGTACTTC,CASSVISGTQYF
TRBJ2-1,TRBD1,TRBV29-1,-,TGCAGCTGGCGGCAGGGGGTTGGAGTTGAGCAGTTCTTC,CSWRQGVGVEQFF
TRBJ2-6,TRBD2,TRBV18,-,TGTGCCAGCTCACCAGCGGGGGTCGGGGCCAACGTCCTGACTTTC,CASSPAGVGANVLTF
TRBJ1-1,-,TRBV12-5,-,TGTGCTAGTGGTACGCCCGCCACCCCCAGGGAAGGAGTGGCTGAAGCTTTCTTT,CASGTPATPREGVAEAFF
TRBJ2-1,TRBD2,TRBV7-3,-,TGTGCCAGCAGCCCAAGACTAGCGGGGGGTAATGAGCAGTTCTTC,CASSPRLAGGNEQFF
TRBJ1-1,TRBD1,TRBV12-5,once,TGTGCTAGTGGTTTGGGGCCCTCGACAGGGCTCAACACTGAAGCTTTCTTT,CASGLGPSTGLNTEAFF
TRBJ2-1,TRBD1,TRBV6-5,-,TGTGCCACCGGACAGGGGGCGCTTAGCAATGAGCAGTTCTTC,CATGQGALSNEQFF
TRBJ2-5,-,TRBV12-5,once,TGTGCTAGTGGCACTGCAGGATCGGAGACCCAGTACTTC,CASGTAGSETQYF
TRBJ2-2,TRBD1,TRBV18,-,TGTGCCAGCTCCCCCCCTGACAGGGCGAACACCGGGGAGCTGTTTTTT,CASSPPDRANTGELFF
TRBJ2-1,-,TRBV7-3,once,TGTGCCAGCAGCCCCGGACAGTCAGGCAATGAGCAGTTCTTC,CASSPGQSGNEQFF
TRBJ2-7,-,TRBV6-5,-,TGTGCCAGCAGTTTTTCTCCTGCAGGGCCCTACGAGCAGTACTTC,CASSFSPAGPYEQYF
TRBJ2-3,TRBD1,TRBV5-6,-,TGTGCCAGCAGCACCGGACAGGGCACAGATACGCAGTATTTT,CASSTGQGTDTQYF
TRBJ2-7,TRBD1,TRBV28,-,TGTGCCAGCACTTTGGTGGGACAGTATCACTACGAGCAGTACTTC,CASTLVGQYHYEQYF
TRBJ1-1,-,TRBV18,-,TGTGCCAGCTCACCCCGCCTAGGGCGGATAGATGAAGCTTTCTTT,CASSPRLGRIDEAFF
TRBJ2-7,-,TRBV4-3,-,TGCGCCAGCAGCCAAGATAGCCTCTCCTACGAGCAGTACTTC,CASSQDSLSYEQYF
TRBJ2-5,-,TRBV9,once,TGTGCCAGCAGCGTAGGAACAGCTACCGGGGAGACCCAGTACTTC,CASSVGTATGETQYF